This T cell receptor beta chain was obtained from a study of blood T cell repertoires in COVID-19. About the research overall: Some COVID-19 samples were acute and others convalescent; all came from the United States, Italy and Spain. PBMCs, B-cell-depleted T cells, or T cells were the source of the cDNA or gDNA that made up the material.

The germline V gene has CDR1 MNHEY and CDR2 SMNVEV (reference sequence). The V gene end was trimmed by 5 bases and the J gene end by 9 bases; junction bases not matched to a gene: 7. This CDR3 is 14 amino acids long. How the authors handled the data: Amplification from reference gene primers served as the basis for estimated nucleated cell counts. Assay: immunoSEQ multiplex PCR; the TCRdb copy retains only in-frame clones and omits some. From that table come the V and J calls and clone size; the DNA was used to work out D and trimming. This sample has about 250,000 clones, with 88% found just once. Sequencing input: peripheral blood. The chain couples TRBV27 to TRBJ1-6; 7 nucleotides match TRBD1. The origin of this receptor is a woman in her twenties or thirties with acute or convalescent COVID-19. This chain's CDR3 is CASSTRQGSSPLHF. CDR3 DNA: TGTGCCAGCAGTACCCGACAGGGTAGTTCACCCCTCCACTTT.